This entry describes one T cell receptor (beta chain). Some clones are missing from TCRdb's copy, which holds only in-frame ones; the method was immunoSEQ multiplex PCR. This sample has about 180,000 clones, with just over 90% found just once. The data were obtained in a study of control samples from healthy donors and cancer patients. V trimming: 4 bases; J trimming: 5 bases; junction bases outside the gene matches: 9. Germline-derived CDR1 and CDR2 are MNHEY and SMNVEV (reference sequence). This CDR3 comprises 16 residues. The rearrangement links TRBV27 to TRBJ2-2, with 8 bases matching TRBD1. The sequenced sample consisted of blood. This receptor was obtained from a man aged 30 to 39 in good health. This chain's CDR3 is CASSSPQGAVTGELFF. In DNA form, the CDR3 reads TGTGCCAGCAGTTCCCCGCAGGGGGCGGTAACCGGGGAGCTGTTTTTT.